This TCR beta chain was found in a study of blood T cell repertoires in COVID-19. In the original workflow: How many nucleated cells were present was estimated from reference gene primer amplification. Method: immunoSEQ multiplex PCR; TCRdb's copy keeps in-frame clones and lacks some. V, J and clone size were drawn from that table, and D and trimming were deduced from the DNA. The sample carries about 310,000 clones, roughly 90% recorded once. Adults between roughly 18 and 95 years of age took part from fewer than 30 US areas. Germline V gene data show CDR1 as KGHDR and CDR2 as SFDVKD. The CDR3 loop spans 17 amino acids. The trim removed 1 base at V and 3 bases at J, leaving 6 bases unmatched.

The sequenced material came from PBMCs or T cells enriched from blood (not recorded which). The chain recombines TRBV24-1 with TRBJ2-2, with TRBD2 matching 8 bases. This TCR was sampled from a woman aged 40 to 49 who had recovered from COVID-19. The CDR3 DNA follows: TGTGCCACCAGTGATTTACCCGGGAGGGAGTACACCGGGGAGCTGTTTTTT. As protein: CATSDLPGREYTGELFF.